A single sample gave rise to the 5 T cell receptor beta chains below, sequenced in a study of tumor-infiltrating lymphocytes in primary liver carcinoma. Unsorted whole blood supplied the blood RNA, and germline DNA was isolated too. The input was around 500 ng total RNA; TCR beta cDNA was made from it with a constant-region primer. Sequencing libraries for TCR beta derived from three nested multiplex PCR rounds that used slightly modified ARM-PCR. For around 9 cycles apiece, the opening two PCR rounds ran with TRBV1-TRBV30 forward primers and a C-beta reverse primer. TCRdb passed the multiplex PCR reads through MiXCR, listing each CDR3 protein once. The repertoire holds 310,000 or so distinct CDR3 sequences, with around three fifths as singletons. The sequencing sample was made of peripheral blood. The source is a middle-aged man with primary liver carcinoma and hepatitis B virus infection.

Of note for this clonotype: One end of the junction is discordant with germline, which a read error may explain. The J gene is TRBJ2-7, the V gene TRBV11-2; 7 bases are a match to TRBD1. CDR1 SGHAT and CDR2 FQNNGV come from the germline V gene. The CDR3 is made up of 15 amino acids. The CDR3 loop reads CASSQTPARDSEQYF. CDR3 DNA: TGCGCCAGCAGCCAAACCCCAGCCCGGGACAGCGAGCAGTACTTC.

About this clonotype itself: A clone one base away is much larger, so this may be a read error. Because it lacks the conserved phenylalanine or tryptophan at the end, this CDR3 is likely a read error. The CDR3 nucleotides are TGCGCCAGCAGGCCTAATGACCGTTACAATGAGCAGTTCTCC. Its protein product is CASRPNDRYNEQFS. The chain is built from TRBV10-2 and TRBJ2-1; D remains ambiguous. The CDR3 is made up of 14 amino acids. V was shortened by 6 bases and J by 4 bases, with 13 bases between the two germline ends. Germline-derived CDR1 and CDR2 are WSHSY and SAAADI.

Details on this clonotype: In this CDR3 the conserved last residue, phenylalanine or tryptophan, is missing, so a read error is likely. The chain uses TRBV11-2 and TRBJ1-1; possibly TRBD1 for D (5 bases). The length of the CDR3 is 11 residues. V was shortened by 5 bases and J by 10 bases, with 11 bases between the two germline ends. Looked up from germline, CDR1 is SGHAT and CDR2 is FQNNGV. CDR3 sequence: CASSAGFGAFI. In nucleotides, the CDR3 is TGTGCCAGCAGCGCAGGGTTTGGAGCTTTCATT.

Regarding this clonotype: Germline and junction disagree at one end, which may indicate a read error. V usage is TRBV5-4 and J usage is TRBJ2-7; D is ambiguous. Germline values: CDR1 SGHNT, CDR2 YYREEE (reference sequence). This CDR3 is built from 14 residues. CDR3 coding DNA: TGTGCCAGCAGCTCCTACGGGTTATCCTACGAGCAGTGGTTC. This translates into CASSSYGLSYEQWF.

In regard to this clonotype: The junction shows a germline mismatch at one end, possibly a read error. The V call is TRBV29-1, the J call TRBJ1-2; TRBD1 matches 8 bases. The CDR3 is 13 amino acids. Germline assignment: CDR1 SQVTM and CDR2 ANQGSEA. Here the CDR3 reads CSVLTGEHYGYTF. The CDR3 nucleotides read TGCAGCGTCCTGACAGGGGAACACTATGGGTACACCTTC.